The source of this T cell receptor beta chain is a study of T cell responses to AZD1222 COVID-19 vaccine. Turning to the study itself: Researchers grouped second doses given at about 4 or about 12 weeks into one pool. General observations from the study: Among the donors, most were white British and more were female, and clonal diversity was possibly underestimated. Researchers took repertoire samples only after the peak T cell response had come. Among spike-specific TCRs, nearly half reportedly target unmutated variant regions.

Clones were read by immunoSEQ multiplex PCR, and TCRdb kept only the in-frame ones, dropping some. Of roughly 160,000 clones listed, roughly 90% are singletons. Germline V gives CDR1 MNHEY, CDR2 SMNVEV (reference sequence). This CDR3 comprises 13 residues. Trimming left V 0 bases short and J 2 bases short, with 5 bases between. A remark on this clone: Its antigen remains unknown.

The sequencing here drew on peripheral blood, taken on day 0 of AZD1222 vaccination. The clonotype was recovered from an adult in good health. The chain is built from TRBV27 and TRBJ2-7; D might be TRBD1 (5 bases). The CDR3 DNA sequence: TGTGCCAGCAGTTTATCGACAGCCTACGAGCAGTACTTC. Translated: CASSLSTAYEQYF.